A single sample is the source of the 27 T cell receptor beta chains below, sequenced in a study of long-term antiretroviral therapy in people with HIV. At survey level, the immunoSEQ assay was run in its v3.0 version. The method was immunoSEQ multiplex PCR; TCRdb's version includes in-frame clones alone and lacks a portion of them. Among some 10,000 clones listed, around four fifths were seen once. Specimen: unsorted PBMCs, collected at the start of antiretroviral therapy, before treatment. The receptors here all came from a man aged 25-45 years with HIV.

The genes are TRBV5-1 and TRBJ2-5; possible D gene TRBD1, 6 bases. V was clipped by 2 bases and J by 5 bases, with 16 bases between them. The CDR3 length is 15 residues. Germline V gene sequence: CDR1 SGHRS, CDR2 YFSETQ. Here the CDR3 reads CASSLFGGDRETQYF. CDR3 sequence (DNA): TGCGCCAGCAGCTTATTTGGCGGAGACAGGGAGACCCAGTACTTC. The whole variable domain, remainder taken from reference TRBV5-1 and TRBJ2-5, is KAGVTQTPRYLIKTRGQQVTLSCSPISGHRSVSWYQQTPGQGLQFLFEYFSETQRNKGNFPGRFSGRQFSNSRSEMNVSTLELGDSALYLCASSLFGGDRETQYFGPGTRLLVL.

The V and J genes are TRBV13 and TRBJ1-1; D gene uncertain. Germline loops: CDR1 PRHDT, CDR2 FYEKMQ (reference sequence). V was cut by 5 bases and J by 1 base, with 11 bases left in between. The CDR3 has 14 residues. The CDR3: CASSGERSNTEAFF. In DNA form, the CDR3 reads TGTGCCAGCAGCGGCGAAAGATCGAACACTGAAGCTTTCTTT. The whole variable domain, remainder taken from reference TRBV13 and TRBJ1-1, is AAGVIQSPRHLIKEKRETATLKCYPIPRHDTVYWYQQGPGQDPQFLISFYEKMQSDKGSIPDRFSAQQFSDYHSELNMSSLELGDSALYFCASSGERSNTEAFFGQGTRLTVV.

This clone was seen only a few times. This chain uses TRBV4-2 with TRBJ2-7; 7 bases line up with TRBD2. CDR3 length equals 14 residues. Losses at the gene ends were 4 bases for V and 4 bases for J; bases not matched to a gene: 7. Germline CDR1 and CDR2: LGHNA and YNFKEQ. The CDR3, as DNA: TGTGCCAGCAGCCGGGACGCCGGGGGGTACGAGCAGTACTTC. This gives the protein CASSRDAGGYEQYF.

The chain uses TRBV7-3 and TRBJ2-2, with D unresolved. V was trimmed by 2 bases and J by 3 bases, leaving 13 bases between them. CDR1 is SGHTA and CDR2 is FQGTGA in the germline V gene. The CDR3 spans 16 residues. CDR3 bases: TGTGCCAGCAGCTTACTCCAAGCTATTGACACCGGGGAGCTGTTTTTT. This sequence encodes CASSLLQAIDTGELFF. Variable domain in full (rest from reference TRBV7-3 and TRBJ2-2): GAGVSQTPSNKVTEKGKYVELRCDPISGHTALYWYRQSLGQGPEFLIYFQGTGAADDSGLPNDRFFAVRPEGSVSTLKIQRTERGDSAVYLCASSLLQAIDTGELFFGEGSRLTVL.

This chain links TRBV19 with TRBJ1-5; D is ambiguous. Deletions cut 7 bases from V and 0 bases from J, with 13 bases between. The germline CDR1 and CDR2 sequences are LNHDA and SQIVND (reference sequence). CDR3 length equals 15 residues. The CDR3 loop is CASIGTPISNQPQHF. The CDR3 coding sequence is TGTGCCAGTATAGGAACACCAATTAGCAATCAGCCCCAGCATTTT.

The V and J genes are TRBV15 and TRBJ2-7; D is undetermined. Germline loops: CDR1 LNHNV, CDR2 YYDKDF (reference sequence). Trimming stripped 5 bases from V and 2 bases from J, with 10 bases between. The CDR3 contains 13 residues. This CDR3 is CATSSSLTYEQYF. The CDR3 DNA follows: TGTGCCACCAGCTCCTCCCTAACCTACGAGCAGTACTTC.

The chain recombines TRBV11-2 with TRBJ2-7; 8 bases are shared with TRBD2. Unmatched junction bases numbered 8, after V lost 3 bases and J lost 7 bases. This CDR3 has 14 amino acids. Germline V gene sequence: CDR1 SGHAT, CDR2 FQNNGV. The CDR3 bases are TGTGCCAGCAGCTTGAGCGGGGGCCGGAGAGAGCAGTACTTC. As protein: CASSLSGGRREQYF.

The rearrangement joins TRBV6-1 to TRBJ2-7; TRBD2 might be the D (5 bases). CDR1 is MNHNS and CDR2 is SASEGT in the germline V gene. Deletions cut 0 bases from V and 1 base from J, with 7 bases between. The CDR3 extends over 14 amino acids. The CDR3 is CASSEADSSYEQYF. CDR3 bases: TGTGCCAGCAGTGAAGCGGACTCATCCTACGAGCAGTACTTC.

The V call is TRBV18, the J call TRBJ1-2; no clear D gene. The CDR3 sequence is 13 residues long. Germline V gene sequence: CDR1 KGHSH, CDR2 LQKENI. The ends were cut back, 3 bases at V and 6 bases at J, with 11 bases in the middle. The CDR3 DNA reads as TGTGCCAGCTCACCCCGGACTGTGGATGGCTACACCTTC. Amino acid sequence: CASSPRTVDGYTF.

This clone was observed a few times. The J gene is TRBJ2-2, the V gene TRBV4-2, with 7 bases fitting TRBD1. Germline values: CDR1 LGHNA, CDR2 YNFKEQ. The CDR3 length is 15 residues. V was pared by 8 bases and J by 3 bases, with 9 bases of the junction left unmatched. The CDR3 DNA reads as TGTGCCAGCGGGGAGTACAGGGGAGACACCGGGGAGCTGTTTTTT. Protein sequence: CASGEYRGDTGELFF.

This chain connects TRBV19 to TRBJ1-4; 8 nucleotides line up with TRBD1. In germline, CDR1 is LNHDA, CDR2 SQIVND (reference sequence). The ends lost 8 bases at V and 4 bases at J; junction bases unmatched: 6. The CDR3 is 14 residues long. As DNA, the CDR3 is TGTGCCAGTCGGACAGGGATCGGTAATGAAAAACTGTTTTTT. Residues: CASRTGIGNEKLFF.

This clone was counted a single time. The genes are TRBV15 and TRBJ1-1; D is unresolved. The CDR3 runs to 14 residues. Trimming pared 5 bases from V and 0 bases from J, leaving 10 bases between. Germline loops: CDR1 LNHNV, CDR2 YYDKDF (reference sequence). The CDR3: CATSEDLMNTEAFF. CDR3 bases: TGTGCCACCAGCGAGGATTTAATGAACACTGAAGCTTTCTTT.

This chain connects TRBV6-5 to TRBJ1-5; D possibly corresponds to TRBD1 (6 bases). Germline CDR1 is MNHEY and CDR2 is SVGAGI. CDR3 length: 14 residues. V shed 5 bases and J shed 6 bases, with 14 bases lying between them. The DNA of the CDR3 is TGTGCCAGCAGTCTACAGGGTGACGGTCAGCCCCAGCATTTT. Protein: CASSLQGDGQPQHF.

This clone qualifies as large. The V and J genes are TRBV10-2 and TRBJ1-1; no reliable D call. Germline V gene data show CDR1 as WSHSY and CDR2 as SAAADI. V lost 5 bases and J lost 5, with 12 bases in between. The CDR3 length is 13 residues. The CDR3 loop reads CASSPAGVTEAFF. CDR3 coding DNA: TGCGCCAGCAGTCCGGCTGGGGTAACTGAAGCTTTCTTT.

The chain joins TRBV19 to TRBJ1-1; D uncertain. Trimming pared 6 bases from V and 2 bases from J, leaving 13 bases between. Germline assignment: CDR1 LNHDA and CDR2 SQIVND (reference sequence). This CDR3 spans 14 amino acids. CDR3 loop: CASSPTPVNTEAFF. The DNA for the CDR3 is TGTGCCAGTAGCCCTACCCCCGTTAACACTGAAGCTTTCTTT.

V usage is TRBV21-1 and J usage is TRBJ2-7; the D call of TRBD2 is as the table states it, not checked on the DNA. TRBV21-1 is termed a pseudogene. The CDR3 totals 15 residues. The CDR3 sequence is CASSKGLAGENEQYF. Here the CDR3 DNA reads TGTGCCAGCAGCAAGGGACTAGCGGGAGAAAACGAGCAGTACTTC.

The CDR3 coding sequence is TGTGCCAGCAGTTTCAAGGGGGTAGAAGAAAAACTGTTTTTT. As protein: CASSFKGVEEKLFF. V and J are TRBV27 and TRBJ1-4; TRBD1 might be the D (6 bases). The CDR3 has 14 residues. V was clipped by 3 bases and J by 8 bases, with 13 bases between them. Germline CDR1 and CDR2: MNHEY and SMNVEV (reference sequence). Combining the CDR3 with reference TRBV27 and TRBJ1-4 gives the whole variable domain EAQVTQNPRYLITVTGKKLTVTCSQNMNHEYMSWYRQDPGLGLRQIYYSMNVEVTDKGDVPEGYKVSRKEKRNFPLILESPSPNQTSLYFCASSFKGVEEKLFFGSGTQLSVL.

This chain uses TRBV10-3 with TRBJ1-1, with D perhaps TRBD1 (6 bases). Trimming removed 2 bases at V and 1 base at J, with 8 bases between. Germline V gene lookup returns CDR1 ENHRY and CDR2 SYGVKD. This CDR3 is built from 14 residues. CDR3 sequence reads: CAISEGQWNTEAFF. DNA of the CDR3: TGTGCCATCAGTGAGGGACAGTGGAACACTGAAGCTTTCTTT.

About this clone itself: The sample carries other DNA sequences with the same CDR3. This chain's CDR3 is CSASDHEQFF. The CDR3 coding sequence is TGCAGTGCTAGCGATCATGAGCAGTTCTTC. V gene TRBV20-1 combines with J gene TRBJ2-1; D uncertain. V was cut by 3 bases and J by 8 bases, with 5 bases left in between. The CDR3 runs 10 residues. In germline, CDR1 is DFQATT, CDR2 SNEGSKA (reference sequence).

J is TRBJ2-3 and V is TRBV7-2; possibly TRBD1 or TRBD2 for D (5 bases each). The V end was cut by 3 bases, the J end by 0 bases, with 7 bases between. Looked up from germline, CDR1 is SGHTA and CDR2 is FQGNSA. The CDR3 totals 14 residues. CDR3: CASSFEGSTDTQYF. DNA of the CDR3: TGTGCCAGCAGCTTCGAGGGGAGCACAGATACGCAGTATTTT.

V and J are TRBV19 and TRBJ1-1; possibly TRBD1 for D (5 bases). Germline-derived CDR1 and CDR2 are LNHDA and SQIVND (reference sequence). V was clipped by 0 bases and J by 3 bases, with 8 bases between them. The CDR3 has 14 residues. The CDR3 DNA reads as TGTGCCAGTAGTATAGAACGACAGTACACTGAAGCTTTCTTT. This gives the protein CASSIERQYTEAFF.

The chain carries TRBV28 and TRBJ2-1; 9 bases map to TRBD2. CDR3 length: 16 residues. Germline V CDR1 and CDR2: MDHEN, SYDVKM. The trim removed 5 bases at V and 1 base at J, leaving 6 bases unmatched. CDR3 DNA sequence: TGTGCCAGCAGTAGGGTCACTAGCGGGTCCTACAATGAGCAGTTCTTC. Its protein product is CASSRVTSGSYNEQFF.

The chain combines TRBV19 with TRBJ2-5; no firm D call. The length of the CDR3 is 13 residues. The V gene lost 6 bases and the J gene lost 5 bases, with 13 bases spanning the gap. Germline-derived CDR1 and CDR2 are LNHDA and SQIVND (reference sequence). The CDR3 DNA follows: TGTGCCAGTAGCAATGGGGTGGCGGAGACCCAGTACTTC. Protein product: CASSNGVAETQYF.

Here the CDR3 reads CSVGGEETQYF. The CDR3 DNA reads as TGCAGCGTTGGCGGGGAAGAGACCCAGTACTTC. The chain combines TRBV29-1 with TRBJ2-5; a possible D gene is TRBD2 (6 bases). CDR1 and CDR2 from the germline V gene are SQVTM and ANQGSEA. There are 11 residues in the CDR3. V shed 4 bases and J shed 3 bases, with 6 bases lying between them. The full variable domain, with the rest looked up from reference TRBV29-1 and TRBJ2-5, is SAVISQKPSRDICQRGTSLTIQCQVDSQVTMMFWYRQQPGQSLTLIATANQGSEATYESGFVIDKFPISRPNLTFSTLTVSNMSPEDSSIYLCSVGGEETQYFGPGTRLLVL.

V gene TRBV19 combines with J gene TRBJ1-1, with unresolved D. With 5 bases removed from V and 5 bases from J, the gap between germline ends came to 12 bases. CDR3 length: 13 residues. The germline V gene has CDR1 LNHDA and CDR2 SQIVND (reference sequence). Written as DNA, the CDR3 is TGTGCCAGTAGTTGGGAGGACGGAACTGAAGCTTTCTTT. It codes for CASSWEDGTEAFF.

The V gene is TRBV19, the J gene TRBJ1-5; 7 bases are a match to TRBD1. Trimming at V came to 4 bases and at J to 5 bases, leaving 11 bases not matched to a gene. Germline V lookup: CDR1 LNHDA, CDR2 SQIVND (reference sequence). The CDR3 is 16 residues long. DNA of the CDR3: TGTGCCAGTAGTAAAGAAGGACAGGAGACCCATCAGCCCCAGCATTTT. Translation: CASSKEGQETHQPQHF.

The chain carries TRBV29-1 and TRBJ1-2; D is unresolved. This CDR3 spans 11 amino acids. V dropped 5 bases and J dropped 6 bases, with 10 bases sitting between them. Germline values: CDR1 SQVTM, CDR2 ANQGSEA. The CDR3 spells CSVRAEDGYTF. CDR3 bases: TGCAGCGTTAGGGCGGAAGATGGCTACACCTTC.